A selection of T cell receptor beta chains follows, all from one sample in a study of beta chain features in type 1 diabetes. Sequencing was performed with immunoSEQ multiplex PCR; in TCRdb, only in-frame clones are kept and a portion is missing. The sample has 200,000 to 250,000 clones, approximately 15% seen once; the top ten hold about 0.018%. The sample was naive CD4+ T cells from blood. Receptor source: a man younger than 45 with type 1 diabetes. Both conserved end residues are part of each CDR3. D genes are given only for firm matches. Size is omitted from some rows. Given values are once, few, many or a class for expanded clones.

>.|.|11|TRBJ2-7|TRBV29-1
CSGGRGHEQYF
TGCAGCGGTGGCAGGGGTCACGAGCAGTACTTC
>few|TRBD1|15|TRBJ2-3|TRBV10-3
CAITGTGGRTDTQYF
TGTGCCATCACCGGGACAGGGGGCAGAACAGATACGCAGTATTTT
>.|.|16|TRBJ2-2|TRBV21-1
CASSRQWEANTGELFF
TGTGCCAGCAGCAGGCAATGGGAGGCGAACACCGGGGAGCTGTTTTTT
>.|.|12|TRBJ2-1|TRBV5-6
CASSLRRGEQFF
TGTGCCAGCAGCTTGCGGAGGGGTGAGCAGTTCTTC
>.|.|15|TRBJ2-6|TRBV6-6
CASSYSNSGANVLTF
TGTGCCAGCAGTTACTCCAACTCTGGGGCCAACGTCCTGACTTTC
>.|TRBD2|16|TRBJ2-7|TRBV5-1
CASSSGGLAGTYEQYF
TGCGCCAGCAGCTCGGGGGGGCTGGCGGGGACCTACGAGCAGTACTTC
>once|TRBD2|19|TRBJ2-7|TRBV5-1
CASSWSGTSGRAGSYEQYF
TGCGCCAGCAGCTGGAGCGGGACTAGCGGGAGGGCCGGTTCCTACGAGCAGTACTTC
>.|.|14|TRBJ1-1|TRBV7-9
CASSLAVAGAEAFF
TGTGCCAGCAGCTTAGCGGTCGCGGGGGCTGAAGCTTTCTTT
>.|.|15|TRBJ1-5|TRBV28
CASSLFSGGNQPQHF
TGTGCCAGCAGTTTATTCTCGGGGGGCAATCAGCCCCAGCATTTT
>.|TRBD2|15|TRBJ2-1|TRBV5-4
CASSLAGVGYNEQFF
TGTGCCAGCAGCCTAGCGGGAGTTGGGTACAATGAGCAGTTCTTC
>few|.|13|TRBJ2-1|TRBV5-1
CASRAGVENEQFF
TGCGCCAGCAGGGCCGGGGTGGAAAATGAGCAGTTCTTC
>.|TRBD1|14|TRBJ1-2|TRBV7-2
CASSPRDRGYGYTF
TGTGCCAGCAGCCCAAGGGACAGGGGATATGGCTACACCTTC
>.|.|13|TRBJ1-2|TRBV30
CAWGSSSNYGYTF
TGTGCCTGGGGGAGTTCCTCTAACTATGGCTACACCTTC
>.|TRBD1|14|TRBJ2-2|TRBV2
CASTGGAYTGELFF
TGTGCCAGCACAGGGGGCGCGTACACCGGGGAGCTGTTTTTT
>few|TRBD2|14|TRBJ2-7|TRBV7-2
CASSSGGVGYEQYF
TGTGCCAGCAGCTCCGGGGGGGTCGGCTACGAGCAGTACTTC
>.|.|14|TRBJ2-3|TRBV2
CASSGQGNTDTQYF
TGTGCCAGCAGTGGGCAGGGTAACACAGATACGCAGTATTTT
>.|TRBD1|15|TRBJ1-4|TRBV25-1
CASSGQGAPSLKLFF
TGTGCCAGCAGTGGACAGGGGGCCCCCTCGCTAAAACTGTTTTTT
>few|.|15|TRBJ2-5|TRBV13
CASSRGTANRETQYF
TGTGCCAGCAGCCGCGGGACCGCAAACCGGGAGACCCAGTACTTC
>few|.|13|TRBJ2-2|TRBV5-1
CASSFPGTGELFF
TGCGCCAGCAGCTTCCCGGGTACCGGGGAGCTGTTTTTT
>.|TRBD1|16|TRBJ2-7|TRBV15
CATSRKRGQGAYEQYF
TGTGCCACCAGCAGGAAGAGGGGCCAGGGGGCCTACGAGCAGTACTTC
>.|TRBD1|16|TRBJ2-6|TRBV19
CASSIEQGSGANVLTF
TGTGCCAGTAGTATAGAACAGGGGTCTGGGGCCAACGTCCTGACTTTC
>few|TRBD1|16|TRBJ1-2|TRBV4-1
CASSQDSGTDPYGYTF
TGCGCCAGCAGCCAAGATTCCGGGACAGACCCATATGGCTACACCTTC
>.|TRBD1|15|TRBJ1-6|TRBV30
CACRDREGGKSPLHF
TGTGCCTGCAGGGACAGGGAAGGAGGAAAATCACCCCTCCACTTT
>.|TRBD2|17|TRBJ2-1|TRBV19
CASTTGLAVSVYNEQFF
TGTGCCAGTACCACAGGACTAGCGGTATCGGTATACAATGAGCAGTTCTTC
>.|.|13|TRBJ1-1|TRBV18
CASSRTENTEAFF
TGTGCCAGCTCACGGACAGAGAACACTGAAGCTTTCTTT
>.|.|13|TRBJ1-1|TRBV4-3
CASSQVDLTGAFF
TGCGCCAGCAGCCAAGTCGACCTCACGGGAGCTTTCTTT
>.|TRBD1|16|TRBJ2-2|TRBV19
CASTPRTGGNTGELFF
TGTGCCAGTACCCCCCGGACAGGGGGCAACACCGGGGAGCTGTTTTTT
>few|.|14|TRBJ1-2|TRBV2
CASSERGIGYGYTF
TGTGCCAGCAGTGAAAGGGGGATAGGGTATGGCTACACCTTC
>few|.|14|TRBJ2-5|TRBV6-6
CASTSRGASETQYF
TGTGCCAGCACCTCCCGGGGGGCCTCAGAGACCCAGTACTTC
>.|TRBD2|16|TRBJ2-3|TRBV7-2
CASSLMASGGGDTQYF
TGTGCCAGCAGCTTAATGGCTAGCGGGGGGGGAGATACGCAGTATTTT
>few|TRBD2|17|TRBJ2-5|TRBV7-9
CASSPSPAGVLGETQYF
TGTGCCAGCAGCCCCTCTCCCGCGGGAGTCTTGGGGGAGACCCAGTACTTC
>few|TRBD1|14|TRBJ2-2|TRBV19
CASSPNRGTGELFF
TGTGCCAGTAGTCCGAACAGGGGCACCGGGGAGCTGTTTTTT
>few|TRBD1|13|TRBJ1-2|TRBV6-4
CASKSQGPGGYTF
TGTGCCAGCAAATCACAGGGGCCTGGTGGCTACACCTTC
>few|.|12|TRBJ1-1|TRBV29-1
CSVAGVGTEAFF
TGCAGCGTTGCAGGGGTGGGAACTGAAGCTTTCTTT
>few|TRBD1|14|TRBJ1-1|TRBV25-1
CASSEDRGNTEAFF
TGTGCCAGCAGTGAGGACAGGGGGAACACTGAAGCTTTCTTT